Each of the 16 T cell receptor beta chains below was sequenced from the same sample in a study of blood T cell repertoires in COVID-19 (dated by TCRdb to about 2020). Receptors were amplified or captured by the immunoSEQ multiplex PCR assay. The clones in this table, taken by TCRdb from immuneACCESS, are in-frame only. Not every clone is retained; where verified, under half of the shortfall comes from an unresolved V gene, and the cause of the rest is unknown. This sample has roughly 79,000 clones in its table, and 87% of those were observed once. Roughly 6.8% of the sample is in the top ten clones. The sample consisted of peripheral blood. These receptors all come from a woman aged 45-65 years with acute or convalescent COVID-19.

The chain has TRBV30 and TRBJ1-5, with D unresolved. Germline V CDR1 and CDR2: GTSNPN, SVGIG (reference sequence). The CDR3 totals 15 residues. Trimming shortened V by 0 bases and J by 1 base, and 10 bases separated the two germline ends. The CDR3 DNA reads as TGTGCCTGGAGTGTTTTCGGAGCAAGCAATCAGCCCCAGCATTTT. This gives the protein CAWSVFGASNQPQHF.

This chain joins TRBV27 and TRBJ2-5; 8 bases match TRBD2. Unmatched junction bases numbered 16, after V lost 5 bases and J lost 5 bases. Germline CDR1 and CDR2: MNHEY and SMNVEV (reference sequence). This CDR3 has 17 amino acids. The CDR3 nucleotides are TGTGCCAGCAGTCCCACCTGGGCGGGAGGCGGGGAGGAGACCCAGTACTTC. Translated: CASSPTWAGGGEETQYF.

This chain joins TRBV7-2 and TRBJ1-2; the match to TRBD1 covers 8 bases. The trim removed 1 base at V and 8 bases at J, leaving 3 bases unmatched. This CDR3 is 13 amino acids long. Germline assignment: CDR1 SGHTA and CDR2 FQGNSA. CDR3: CASSLGTGPGYTF. CDR3 coding DNA: TGTGCCAGCAGCTTAGGGACAGGGCCCGGCTACACCTTC.

This sequence joins TRBV5-1 and TRBJ1-2, with D unclear. CDR3 length: 10 amino acids. CDR1 is SGHRS, CDR2 YFSETQ, per germline. Trimming took 7 bases from V and 2 from J, leaving 3 bases between them. DNA for the CDR3: TGCGCCAGCGCGAACTATGGCTACACCTTC. Protein: CASANYGYTF.

The V and J genes are TRBV4-1 and TRBJ2-1; D is possibly TRBD1 (5 bases). Trimming took off 1 base at V and 10 bases at J, with 8 bases between the two ends. CDR1 and CDR2 from the germline V gene are MGHRA and YSYEKL. This CDR3 comprises 12 residues. The CDR3 loop is CASSQGQPEQFF. The DNA for the CDR3 is TGCGCCAGCAGCCAAGGACAGCCCGAGCAGTTCTTC.

The chain is built from TRBV30 and TRBJ2-7, with a weak D call TRBD1 (6 bases). There are 14 residues in the CDR3. CDR1 is GTSNPN and CDR2 is SVGIG in the germline V gene (reference sequence). The V and J ends lost 0 bases and 2 bases respectively, with 11 bases between them. The CDR3 here is CAWSVQGGAYEQYF. As DNA, the CDR3 is TGTGCCTGGAGTGTACAGGGCGGTGCCTACGAGCAGTACTTC.

The V call is TRBV12-5, the J call TRBJ2-3, with 13 positions matching TRBD2. Germline V gives CDR1 LGHNT, CDR2 FRNRAP. The V segment lost 2 bases and the J segment 9 bases; nucleotides outside the gene matches: 8. The CDR3 spans 16 residues. The CDR3 spells CASGLYTSGGARTQYF. The CDR3 bases are TGTGCTAGTGGTTTGTATACTAGCGGGGGGGCCCGGACGCAGTATTTT.

This clone was counted a few times. The rearrangement links TRBV30 to TRBJ1-2; the match to TRBD1 covers 10 bases. Germline assignment: CDR1 GTSNPN and CDR2 SVGIG (reference sequence). The CDR3 has 15 amino acids. V gave up 0 bases and J gave up 4 bases; unmatched junction bases: 5. The CDR3 is CAWSVVRTGGYGYTF. The CDR3 DNA sequence: TGTGCCTGGAGTGTAGTCCGGACAGGGGGCTATGGCTACACCTTC.

V usage is TRBV5-4 and J usage is TRBJ1-1; D call uncertain. Germline loops: CDR1 SGHNT, CDR2 YYREEE (reference sequence). V shed 1 base and J shed 6 bases, with 13 bases lying between them. The CDR3 spans 14 residues. CDR3 in amino acids: CASSLYLGSAEAFF. The CDR3 DNA reads as TGTGCCAGCAGCTTGTATCTAGGGAGCGCTGAAGCTTTCTTT.

This rearrangement joins TRBV27 to TRBJ2-3; no reliable D call. Germline V CDR1 and CDR2: MNHEY, SMNVEV (reference sequence). The V end was cut by 6 bases, the J end by 6 bases, with 19 bases between. There are 15 residues in the CDR3. This CDR3 is CASRAPSSSSDTQYF. CDR3 nucleotide sequence: TGTGCCAGCAGGGCCCCTAGTTCGTCGTCCGATACGCAGTATTTT.

The V call is TRBV5-6, the J call TRBJ2-2; D is unclear. V shed 0 bases and J shed 4 bases, with 7 bases lying between them. This CDR3 region has 14 residues. Germline CDR1 reads SGHDT; CDR2 reads YYEEEE. CDR3 sequence reads: CASSLGSSTGELFF. In DNA, the CDR3 is TGTGCCAGCAGCTTGGGGAGTTCCACCGGGGAGCTGTTTTTT. The complete variable domain, with remaining parts taken from reference TRBV5-6 and TRBJ2-2, reads DAGVTQSPTHLIKTRGQQVTLRCSPKSGHDTVSWYQQALGQGPQFIFQYYEEEERQRGNFPDRFSGHQFPNYSSELNVNALLLGDSALYLCASSLGSSTGELFFGEGSRLTVL.

CDR3 bases: TGTGCCAGCAGCGGCAGATCCGGGACAGCTTATGGCTACACCTTC. Translating gives CASSGRSGTAYGYTF. V and J are TRBV5-6 and TRBJ1-2; 7 bases align to TRBD1. V lost 4 bases, J lost 5 bases, and 11 bases stayed unmatched. The CDR3 sequence is 15 residues long. The germline gives CDR1 SGHDT, CDR2 YYEEEE.

CDR3 sequence (DNA): TGTGCCAGCAGTGAGCCGTTCGAGGGTGACCGAGACAGGGACACTGAAGCTTTCTTT. This encodes CASSEPFEGDRDRDTEAFF. The rearrangement links TRBV2 to TRBJ1-1; TRBD1 agrees at 7 bases. V lost 3 bases and J lost 3; bases outside the gene matches: 19. There are 19 residues in the CDR3. Germline V gene lookup returns CDR1 SNHLY and CDR2 FYNNEI.

This sequence joins TRBV7-9 and TRBJ2-1; possibly TRBD2 for D (6 bases). The CDR3 contains 19 residues. The V and J ends lost 1 base and 4 bases respectively, with 23 bases between them. The germline CDR1 and CDR2 sequences are SEHNR and FQNEAQ (reference sequence). The CDR3 loop reads CASSLVVRPTSPNYNEQFF. Here the CDR3 DNA reads TGTGCCAGCAGCTTAGTCGTGCGCCCAACTAGCCCTAATTACAATGAGCAGTTCTTC.

The chain is built from TRBV30 and TRBJ2-7, with D possibly being TRBD1 (6 bases). The CDR3 runs 13 residues. The V end lost 2 bases, the J end lost 5 bases, and 13 bases lay between the germline ends. The germline gives CDR1 GTSNPN, CDR2 SVGIG (reference sequence). CDR3 DNA sequence: TGTGCCTGGAGTAGAATTGGGGGCAACGAGCAGTACTTC. Translating it yields CAWSRIGGNEQYF.

The chain carries TRBV12-3 or TRBV12-4 and TRBJ2-5; maybe TRBD2 (5 bases). The CDR3 is made up of 12 amino acids. Trimming pared 10 bases from V and 2 bases from J, leaving 11 bases between. The CDR3 loop is CATRGVQETQYF. The CDR3 nucleotides read TGTGCCACACGGGGAGTTCAAGAGACCCAGTACTTC.